These T cell receptor beta chains were read from a single sample in a study of blood T cell repertoires in COVID-19. Repertoires were generated with immunoSEQ multiplex PCR, while TCRdb's copy carries only in-frame clones and drops some. The data show fewer than 150,000 clones, 84% seen once. Input material: PBMCs or T cells enriched from blood (not recorded which). Source of these receptors: a middle-aged man in a cohort exposed to, infected with or recovered from COVID-19 (not recorded which). Both conserved end residues are part of each CDR3. The D gene is left open where the match is weak. Some rows have no size entry. The others give once, few or many, or a class for an expanded clone.

size,D,J,V,DNA,CDR3
few,TRBD1,TRBJ2-5,TRBV5-1,TGCGCCAGCAGCTTGGGGGACAGGGGGCAAGAGACCCAGTACTTC,CASSLGDRGQETQYF
once,TRBD1,TRBJ2-2,TRBV19,TGTGCCAGTAGTATAGTAAACAGGGGGCCCTCCGGGGAGCTGTTTTTT,CASSIVNRGPSGELFF
few,NA,TRBJ1-6,TRBV7-2,TGTGCCAGCAGGACCCCAGGGGCAAGCTCCTATAATTCACCCCTCCACTTT,CASRTPGASSYNSPLHF
NA,TRBD2,TRBJ2-2,TRBV19,TGTGCCAGCAAGTATAATAGCGGGAGTCACACCGGGGAGCTGTTTTTT,CASKYNSGSHTGELFF
NA,TRBD2,TRBJ2-1,TRBV4-1,TGCGCCAGCAGCCAAGATCTAGCGGGGGGTGCAGATGAGCAGTTCTTC,CASSQDLAGGADEQFF
few,NA,TRBJ1-3,TRBV11-2,TGTGCCAGCCGGGGATCGATAATACGGGGATCCGGAAACACCATATATTTT,CASRGSIIRGSGNTIYF
NA,NA,TRBJ2-3,TRBV21-1,TGTGCCAGCAGCCTGTGGAGCCACTCTCTCCCAGATACGCAGTATTTT,CASSLWSHSLPDTQYF
once,NA,TRBJ2-6,TRBV18,TGTGCCAGCTCACCACCGACGGGGGGCGCATCTGGGGCCAACGTCCTGACTTTC,CASSPPTGGASGANVLTF
NA,NA,TRBJ2-7,TRBV7-2,TGTGCCAGCAGCTTAGGGGACTCAACCTACGAGCAGTACTTC,CASSLGDSTYEQYF
once,TRBD1,TRBJ2-1,TRBV24-1,TGTGCCACCAGTGGTGGGACAGGGGTCTACAATGAGCAGTTCTTC,CATSGGTGVYNEQFF
NA,TRBD2,TRBJ2-7,TRBV7-9,TGTGCCAGCAGCCCGGCGGGACTAGCGGGGTACGAGCAGTACTTC,CASSPAGLAGYEQYF
NA,TRBD2,TRBJ2-1,TRBV14,TGTGCCAGCAGCCACCGGACTAGCGGGAGGGCGATTTGGTCCTACAATGAGCAGTTCTTC,CASSHRTSGRAIWSYNEQFF
NA,NA,TRBJ2-7,TRBV5-6,TGTGCCCCCAGGGGAGAACAGCCCTACGAGCAGTACTTC,CAPRGEQPYEQYF
NA,TRBD1,TRBJ2-1,TRBV27,TGTGCCAGCAACTTACAGGGGTTCCACAATGAGCAGTTCTTC,CASNLQGFHNEQFF